The T cell receptor beta chain under discussion was sequenced for a study of blood T cell repertoires in COVID-19. In the study's own analysis: Estimation of nucleated cell counts was performed using reference gene primer amplification. Method: immunoSEQ multiplex PCR; TCRdb's copy keeps in-frame clones and lacks some. The V and J calls and clone size come from that table; D and trimming were worked out from the DNA. This sample has approximately 220,000 clones; roughly 89% occur once, and the top ten carry 3% to 4%. The J segment lost 0 bases and the V segment lost 2 bases, leaving 6 bases of the junction unmatched. Germline V gives CDR1 SGHAT, CDR2 FQNNGV. The CDR3 contains 17 residues.

The origin of this receptor is a woman aged 25 to 39 with acute COVID-19. The sample comprised PBMCs or T cells enriched from blood (not recorded which). This rearrangement joins TRBV11-2 to TRBJ1-3, with 8 bases fitting TRBD1. The CDR3 loop is CASSLLTGVTSGNTIYF. In nucleotides, the CDR3 is TGTGCCAGCAGCTTACTGACAGGGGTTACCTCTGGAAACACCATATATTTT.